The 32 T cell receptor beta chains reported below all come from one sample, sequenced in a study of T cell repertoires in cytomegalovirus infection (dated by TCRdb to about 2019). The instrument was an Illumina HiSeq 1500. TCRdb applied fastp at Q25 and MiXCR to the public reads, then kept only in-frame beta chains. Entries that share a CDR3 protein sequence are merged under the most common genes and DNA. In all, the sample holds about 490,000 distinct CDR3 sequences, and more than 15% of those were seen once. The ten biggest clones cover about 24% of the sample. Input material: CD8+ T cells from PBMCs. These receptors were collected from a human donor in good health (CMV status not recorded). Some clones in this sample may be carry-over from other donors' samples.

The J gene is TRBJ2-4, the V gene TRBV6-1; 10 bases are a match to TRBD1. The CDR3 is made up of 15 amino acids. The V gene's germline CDR1 is MNHNS and CDR2 SASEGT. The junction had 4 bases not matched to a gene; V was cut back by 6 bases and J by 2 bases. In DNA form, the CDR3 reads TGTGCCAGCAGGGGGACAGGGGCGACCAAAAACATTCAGTACTTC. It encodes CASRGTGATKNIQYF.

This clonotype has only a few counts. This rearrangement joins TRBV27 to TRBJ2-2; no firm D call. Germline lookup yields CDR1 MNHEY and CDR2 SMNVEV (reference sequence). The CDR3 extends over 12 amino acids. Trimming stripped 4 bases from V and 10 bases from J, with 10 bases between. CDR3 bases: TGTGCCAGCAGTTCCCGACCTCCGGAGCTGTTTTTT. Protein sequence: CASSSRPPELFF.

In its sample, this clonotype was seen many times. CDR3 in amino acids: CASSSSLGPRTDTQYF. In DNA, the CDR3 is TGTGCCAGCAGCTCTTCTCTGGGGCCCCGCACAGATACGCAGTATTTT. This sequence joins TRBV7-6 and TRBJ2-3; a possible D gene is TRBD1 (5 bases). CDR1 SGHVS and CDR2 FNYEAQ come from the germline V gene. Trimming removed 4 bases at V and 1 base at J, with 15 bases between. The length of the CDR3 is 16 residues.

This clonotype appeared many times. The chain employs TRBV7-9 and TRBJ2-7, with TRBD1 identical over 8 bases. The V and J ends lost 4 bases and 5 bases, in that order; junction bases with no gene match: 4. Looked up from germline, CDR1 is SEHNR and CDR2 is FQNEAQ (reference sequence). This CDR3 spans 13 amino acids. The CDR3 spells CASSSGGGDEQYF. The CDR3 DNA reads TGTGCCAGCAGCTCAGGGGGCGGCGACGAGCAGTACTTC. Full variable domain (remainder filled in from reference TRBV7-9 and TRBJ2-7): DTGVSQNPRHKITKRGQNVTFRCDPISEHNRLYWYRQTLGQGPEFLTYFQNEAQLEKSRLLSDRFSAERPKGSFSTLEIQRTEQGDSAMYLCASSSGGGDEQYFGPGTRLTVT.

This clonotype was observed a handful of times. The V call is TRBV7-3, the J call TRBJ2-2; TRBD2 agrees at 7 bases. This CDR3 contains 16 residues. Trimming cost V 6 bases and J 6 bases; bases outside gene matches: 13. The germline V gene encodes CDR1 SGHTA and CDR2 FQGTGA. The CDR3 DNA follows: TGTGCCAGCAGTCTCGTTGGCGGGAGTAACTCCGGGGAGCTGTTTTTT. Translation: CASSLVGGSNSGELFF.

The sample holds a few counts of this clonotype. The chain combines TRBV19 with TRBJ1-2; 7 bases fit TRBD1. Trimming took 5 bases from V and 4 from J; bases not matched to a gene: 4. The CDR3 runs to 13 residues. Germline V CDR1 and CDR2: LNHDA, SQIVND (reference sequence). CDR3 region: CASSPGQLYGYTF. As DNA, the CDR3 is TGTGCCAGTAGTCCGGGACAGCTCTATGGCTACACCTTC. The variable domain in full, with the rest retrieved from reference TRBV19 and TRBJ1-2, is DGGITQSPKYLFRKEGQNVTLSCEQNLNHDAMYWYRQDPGQGLRLIYYSQIVNDFQKGDIAEGYSVSREKKESFPLTVTSAQKNPTAFYLCASSPGQLYGYTFGSGTRLTVV.

With respect to this clonotype: At one boundary the junction diverges from the germline segment, which might be a read error. The V and J genes are TRBV10-3 and TRBJ2-1; the match to TRBD2 covers 8 bases. Germline assignment: CDR1 ENHRY and CDR2 SYGVKD. This CDR3 is built from 16 residues. CDR3 residues: CALSDGSGGGTDEQFF. CDR3 in DNA: TGTGCCCTCAGTGACGGGAGTGGCGGGGGGACCGATGAGCAGTTCTTC.

This clonotype showed up just a few times. CDR3 nucleotide sequence: TGCAGCGCCACTAGCGGGAGTGGTTCAGATACGCAGTATTTT. It yields the protein CSATSGSGSDTQYF. This sequence joins TRBV29-1 and TRBJ2-3; 11 bases match TRBD2. CDR3 length: 14 amino acids. The V gene end was trimmed by 7 bases and the J gene end by 4 bases; junction bases not matched to a gene: 7. CDR1 is SQVTM, CDR2 ANQGSEA, per germline.

This clonotype was seen repeatedly, ten times or more. The chain combines TRBV7-6 with TRBJ2-1; possibly TRBD1 or TRBD2 for D (5 bases each). The CDR3 has 14 residues. Germline CDR1 SGHVS, CDR2 FNYEAQ. V was shortened by 7 bases and J by 15 bases, with 25 bases between the two germline ends. The CDR3 here is CASIDLGETIGPFF. CDR3 DNA: TGTGCCAGCATCGATTTGGGGGAGACTATAGGGCCGTTCTTC.

This clonotype was counted only a few times. The chain links TRBV10-3 to TRBJ1-5, with 7 nucleotides matching TRBD1. The ends lost 2 bases at V and 5 bases at J; junction bases unmatched: 12. The CDR3 has 17 amino acids. Germline CDR1 is ENHRY and CDR2 is SYGVKD. CDR3 bases: TGTGCCATCAGTGAGGAAAGACGCCGGGACAGCTATCAGCCCCAGCATTTT. This translates into CAISEERRRDSYQPQHF.

The V gene is TRBV18, the J gene TRBJ1-1; no firm D call. Looked up from germline, CDR1 is KGHSH and CDR2 is LQKENI. There are 16 residues in the CDR3. V was cut by 3 bases and J by 3 bases, with 17 bases left in between. The CDR3 sequence is CASSPPPGLGDTEAFF. The DNA for the CDR3 is TGTGCCAGCTCACCCCCGCCGGGGTTAGGAGACACTGAAGCTTTCTTT. Looking up the rest from reference TRBV18 and TRBJ1-1 gives the full variable domain: NAGVMQNPRHLVRRRGQEARLRCSPMKGHSHVYWYRQLPEEGLKFMVYLQKENIIDESGMPKERFSAEFPKEGPSILRIQQVVRGDSAAYFCASSPPPGLGDTEAFFGQGTRLTVV.

In this sample, this clonotype turned up once. Since a much larger clone is just one base distant, this may be a read error. The rearrangement uses TRBV27 and TRBJ2-7; D is uncertain. Germline loops: CDR1 MNHEY, CDR2 SMNVEV (reference sequence). V was pared by 0 bases and J by 4 bases, with 19 bases between. This CDR3 has 17 amino acids. The CDR3 sequence is CASSLSWHIGSLYEQYF. CDR3 coding DNA: TGTGCCAGCAGTTTATCGTGGCATATTGGGTCTCTATACGAGCAGTACTTC.

This clonotype was counted between two and nine times. The chain employs TRBV2 and TRBJ1-1, with D tentatively TRBD1 (6 bases). The CDR3 has 14 amino acids. Trimming removed 4 bases from V and 8 bases from J, with 17 bases in between. Per germline, CDR1 SNHLY and CDR2 FYNNEI. CDR3 sequence (DNA): TGTGCCAGCAGTGTGGGGGGCTTCGATCTCGAAGCTTTCTTT. It is translated as CASSVGGFDLEAFF. Drawing the rest from reference TRBV2 and TRBJ1-1, the complete variable domain is EPEVTQTPSHQVTQMGQEVILRCVPISNHLYFYWYRQILGQKVEFLVSFYNNEISEKSEIFDDQFSVERPDGSNFTLKIRSTKLEDSAMYFCASSVGGFDLEAFFGQGTRLTVV.

The V and J genes are TRBV6-2 or TRBV6-3 and TRBJ2-1; 8 bases map to TRBD2. V shed 0 bases and J 15 bases; nucleotides not matched to a gene: 10. Germline-derived CDR1 and CDR2 are MNHEY and SVGEGT. The CDR3 covers 14 residues. This CDR3 is CASSYSRTSRRRFF. The CDR3 DNA is TGTGCCAGCAGTTACTCCAGGACTAGCCGGCGGCGGTTCTTC.

In this sample, this clonotype turned up a few times. The V and J genes are TRBV3-1 and TRBJ2-2; possible D gene TRBD2, 5 bases. From germline, CDR1 is LGHDT and CDR2 YNNKEL (reference sequence). Trimming pared 0 bases from V and 4 bases from J, leaving 9 bases between. The CDR3 loop spans 15 amino acids. The CDR3 protein is CASSQESEGTGELFF. CDR3 bases: TGTGCCAGCAGCCAAGAATCTGAGGGCACCGGGGAGCTGTTTTTT.

This clonotype was observed a few times. The CDR3 here is CAWSAGQGIDEQFF. Here the CDR3 DNA reads TGTGCCTGGAGCGCGGGGCAGGGGATAGATGAGCAGTTCTTC. V is TRBV30 and J is TRBJ2-1; D may correspond to TRBD1 or TRBD2 (6 bases each). V dropped 3 bases and J dropped 8 bases, with 17 bases sitting between them. In germline, CDR1 is GTSNPN, CDR2 SVGIG (reference sequence). The length of the CDR3 is 14 residues.

V gene TRBV18 combines with J gene TRBJ1-5; 7 bases match TRBD1. The germline V gene encodes CDR1 KGHSH and CDR2 LQKENI. The CDR3 is 14 residues long. J was trimmed by 3 bases and V by 8 bases; bases with no gene match: 7. CDR3: CASLQGGSNQPQHF. The CDR3 coding sequence is TGTGCCAGCCTTCAGGGGGGGTCCAATCAGCCCCAGCATTTT. Filled out from reference TRBV18 and TRBJ1-5, the complete variable domain reads NAGVMQNPRHLVRRRGQEARLRCSPMKGHSHVYWYRQLPEEGLKFMVYLQKENIIDESGMPKERFSAEFPKEGPSILRIQQVVRGDSAAYFCASLQGGSNQPQHFGDGTRLSIL.

The chain recombines TRBV7-7 with TRBJ2-1, with TRBD2 identical over 11 bases. CDR1 and CDR2 (germline): SSHAT, FNYEAQ (reference sequence). The CDR3 totals 20 residues. V shed 0 bases and J 2 bases; nucleotides not matched to a gene: 12. The CDR3 region has the DNA TGTGCCAGCAGCTTAGCACCTCCCCGGTTGACTAGCGGGACCTACAATGAGCAGTTCTTC. It encodes CASSLAPPRLTSGTYNEQFF.

This chain joins TRBV9 and TRBJ2-7, with a weak D call TRBD2 (6 bases). Germline CDR1 reads SGDLS; CDR2 reads YYNGEE. This CDR3 spans 15 amino acids. V was trimmed by 0 bases and J by 3 bases, leaving 13 bases between them. The CDR3 region is CASSVEGTLLYEQYF. The CDR3 DNA sequence: TGTGCCAGCAGCGTAGAAGGGACTCTCCTCTACGAGCAGTACTTC.

This clonotype has only a few counts. This chain links TRBV6-5 with TRBJ2-7; TRBD1 aligns across 10 bases. The V segment lost 1 base and the J segment 0 bases; nucleotides outside the gene matches: 3. The CDR3 has 16 residues. Germline CDR1 and CDR2: MNHEY and SVGAGI. The DNA for the CDR3 is TGTGCCAGCAGTTACTATGGGACAGGGGCCTCCTACGAGCAGTACTTC. The encoded protein is CASSYYGTGASYEQYF.

Turning to this clonotype: Possible read error: a much larger clone is one base away. This chain joins TRBV27 and TRBJ2-1, with 9 bases that match TRBD1. The CDR3 contains 14 residues. The germline gives CDR1 MNHEY, CDR2 SMNVEV (reference sequence). CDR3 in amino acids: CASSVSRQGDEQFF. DNA for the CDR3: TGTGCCAGCAGTGTATCGAGACAGGGGGATGAGCAGTTCTTC.

This clonotype has at least ten counts. CDR3 sequence reads: CASRATSGSSYEQYF. The CDR3 DNA is TGTGCCAGCAGGGCAACTAGCGGTAGCTCCTACGAGCAGTACTTC. V and J are TRBV28 and TRBJ2-7; TRBD2 aligns across 8 bases. CDR1 and CDR2 (germline): MDHEN, SYDVKM. CDR3 length: 15 residues. The J segment lost 0 bases and the V segment lost 6 bases, leaving 7 bases of the junction unmatched.

As to this clonotype: A junction boundary mismatches the germline segment, possibly from a read error. The CDR3 protein is CASSYDGVNHPQHF. CDR3 sequence (DNA): TGTGCCAGCAGTTACGACGGGGTCAATCATCCCCAGCATTTT. The chain links TRBV6-8 to TRBJ1-5, with D hard to call. Germline CDR1 reads MNHGY; CDR2 reads SAAAGT. There are 14 residues in the CDR3.

The rearrangement links TRBV5-1 to TRBJ1-2; D is unclear. V lost 0 bases, J lost 1 base, and 13 bases lay in between. Germline values: CDR1 SGHRS, CDR2 YFSETQ. The CDR3 is made up of 16 amino acids. CDR3 residues: CASSLESTANNYGYTF. CDR3 bases: TGCGCCAGCAGCTTGGAGTCGACGGCTAATAACTATGGCTACACCTTC. Filled out from reference TRBV5-1 and TRBJ1-2, the complete variable domain reads KAGVTQTPRYLIKTRGQQVTLSCSPISGHRSVSWYQQTPGQGLQFLFEYFSETQRNKGNFPGRFSGRQFSNSRSEMNVSTLELGDSALYLCASSLESTANNYGYTFGSGTRLTVV.

This clonotype has just a few counts. The rearrangement joins TRBV27 to TRBJ2-1, with a weak D call TRBD1 (5 bases). Trimming shortened V by 5 bases and J by 3 bases, and 11 bases separated the two germline ends. The CDR3 has 14 amino acids. The germline CDR1 and CDR2 sequences are MNHEY and SMNVEV (reference sequence). In DNA, the CDR3 is TGTGCCAGCAGTCCTCGACAGTACTACAATGAGCAGTTCTTC. Translated, it gives CASSPRQYYNEQFF.

This clonotype was observed many times. Here the CDR3 DNA reads TGTGCCAGCAGTTACGCCCTGAAGAGCACAGATACGCAGTATTTT. It translates to CASSYALKSTDTQYF. The chain combines TRBV6-6 with TRBJ2-3; D remains ambiguous. Germline V gene data show CDR1 as MNHNY and CDR2 as SVGAGI (reference sequence). The V gene lost 2 bases and the J gene lost 0 bases, with 9 bases spanning the gap. The CDR3 has 15 amino acids.

This clonotype was detected many times. V and J are TRBV12-3 or TRBV12-4 and TRBJ2-7; 7 bases are a match to TRBD2. Trimming at V came to 5 bases and at J to 5 bases, leaving 12 bases not matched to a gene. The CDR3 runs to 15 residues. The CDR3 region has the DNA TGTGCCAGCAGTGAGAGGGGTGGAGCGGGAAACGAGCAGTACTTC. Protein: CASSERGGAGNEQYF.

The CDR3 DNA reads as TGTGCCAGCAGCTTATTGCTGGGGCAGGGCACTGAAGCTTTCTTT. Translating gives CASSLLLGQGTEAFF. The rearrangement uses TRBV11-2 and TRBJ1-1; TRBD1 might be the D (5 bases). Trimming stripped 2 bases from V and 4 bases from J, with 14 bases between. Per the germline V gene, CDR1 is SGHAT and CDR2 is FQNNGV. The CDR3 loop spans 15 amino acids.

This clonotype was seen more than once but under ten times. The V and J genes are TRBV10-3 and TRBJ2-3; either TRBD1 or TRBD2 may fit D (6 bases each). The V and J ends lost 4 bases and 6 bases respectively, with 14 bases between them. There are 14 residues in the CDR3. CDR1 is ENHRY and CDR2 is SYGVKD in the germline V gene. The CDR3: CAISGGAAWDTQYF. The CDR3 bases are TGTGCCATCAGTGGGGGGGCGGCGTGGGATACGCAGTATTTT.

This clonotype showed up many times. The CDR3, as DNA: TGTGCCAGCAGCGCGGACAGGGCGGATTCACCCCTCCACTTT. It encodes CASSADRADSPLHF. The chain couples TRBV7-3 to TRBJ1-6; 8 bases line up with TRBD1. V was clipped by 5 bases and J by 8 bases; unmatched bases: 5. The CDR3 is made up of 14 amino acids. Germline V lookup: CDR1 SGHTA, CDR2 FQGTGA.

This clonotype appeared many times. The chain employs TRBV12-3 or TRBV12-4 and TRBJ2-7, with 8 bases fitting TRBD2. The CDR3 length is 15 residues. The V and J ends lost 4 bases and 3 bases, in that order; junction bases with no gene match: 8. CDR3 protein: CASSSTGREVYEQYF. The CDR3 DNA follows: TGTGCCAGCAGTTCTACCGGGAGGGAGGTCTACGAGCAGTACTTC.

This clonotype was picked up a small number of times. This chain links TRBV9 with TRBJ1-2; possible D gene TRBD1, 6 bases. Germline V CDR1 and CDR2: SGDLS, YYNGEE. This CDR3 has 16 residues. The V gene lost 3 bases and the J gene lost 5 bases, with 20 bases spanning the gap. CDR3 residues: CASSDRTDPRGYGYTF. Written as DNA, the CDR3 is TGTGCCAGCAGCGACCGGACAGACCCGAGGGGGTATGGCTACACCTTC.